The present TCR beta chain was sequenced within a study of blood T cell repertoires in COVID-19. Study-wide context: Spain, Italy and the United States supplied samples that represented acute and convalescent COVID-19. From T cells, B-cell-depleted T cells, or PBMCs came the material, which was cDNA or gDNA.

In the source study's methods: Amplification with reference gene primers provided the estimates of nucleated cell counts. Measured with immunoSEQ multiplex PCR; TCRdb has only the in-frame clones, and not every one. The V and J calls and the clone size are those of that table, but D and trimming were determined from the DNA. The sample includes under 150,000 clones, 76% of them seen just once. CDR1 SGHRS and CDR2 YFSETQ come from the germline V gene. CDR3 size: 17 residues. Losses at the gene ends were 4 bases for V and 3 bases for J; bases not matched to a gene: 15. The V call is TRBV5-1, the J call TRBJ2-7, with TRBD2 matching over 8 bases. This clonotype was obtained from a man in his sixties with acute or convalescent COVID-19. Sequenced sample: peripheral blood. The CDR3 is CASSLQSGAGVVYEQYF. DNA of the CDR3: TGCGCCAGCAGCCTGCAATCTGGAGCGGGAGTTGTCTACGAGCAGTACTTC.